One and the same sample provided the 10 T cell receptor beta chains below, sequenced in a study of T cells in Graves' hyperthyroidism and ophthalmopathy. The source material, RNA transcripts, was used to amplify TCR beta CDR3 regions. TCR CDR3 regions were first amplified by RT-PCR with HTBI primers. TCRdb independently ran MiXCR on the multiplex PCR reads; one entry per CDR3 protein. Altogether a few hundred thousand distinct CDR3 sequences are present, 17% being singletons, with the ten largest covering approximately 16%. Sequenced sample: blood. These receptors originate from a woman aged 18-29 years with Graves' ophthalmopathy.

V and J are TRBV30 and TRBJ1-2; D possibly corresponds to TRBD1 (5 bases). Per the germline V gene, CDR1 is GTSNPN and CDR2 is SVGIG (reference sequence). This CDR3 spans 14 amino acids. V lost 5 bases and J 0 bases, leaving 13 bases between the germline ends. The CDR3 sequence is CAWWDPAPNYGYTF. Written as DNA, the CDR3 is TGTGCCTGGTGGGACCCGGCCCCTAACTATGGCTACACCTTC.

In its sample, this clonotype was seen many times. The V and J genes are TRBV7-2 and TRBJ1-1, with a possible D match to TRBD1 (5 bases). Per the germline V gene, CDR1 is SGHTA and CDR2 is FQGNSA. CDR3 length: 16 amino acids. Trimming took 5 bases from V and 0 from J, leaving 16 bases between them. The chain's CDR3 is CASSHRDVYMNTEAFF. CDR3 DNA: TGTGCCAGCAGCCATCGGGACGTCTACATGAACACTGAAGCTTTCTTT.

The chain uses TRBV18 and TRBJ2-1; D not resolved. Trimming pared 3 bases from V and 8 bases from J, leaving 20 bases between. The germline CDR1 and CDR2 sequences are KGHSH and LQKENI. This CDR3 is 16 amino acids long. The CDR3 loop reads CASSPSRSTTIDEQFF. CDR3 nucleotides: TGTGCCAGCTCACCCTCCCGATCCACAACCATAGATGAGCAGTTCTTC.

The table lists this clonotype with a few counts. The CDR3 sequence is CAIDRGRNTEAFF. In DNA, the CDR3 is TGTGCCATTGACAGGGGTAGGAACACTGAAGCTTTCTTT. The chain combines TRBV10-3 with TRBJ1-1; 8 positions agree with TRBD1. There are 13 residues in the CDR3. V was pared by 9 bases and J by 1 base, with 4 bases of the junction left unmatched. CDR1 and CDR2 from the germline V gene are ENHRY and SYGVKD.

Only one count was recorded for this clonotype. The rearrangement uses TRBV4-1 and TRBJ1-1; a possible D gene is TRBD1 (6 bases). Germline V CDR1 and CDR2: MGHRA, YSYEKL. The CDR3 loop spans 15 amino acids. V lost 0 bases and J 1 base, leaving 9 bases between the germline ends. The CDR3 coding sequence is TGCGCCAGCAGCCAAGAGGGGGGGCAGAACACTGAAGCTTTCTTT. Protein product: CASSQEGGQNTEAFF.

The CDR3 spells CAIMRTSGGTDTQYF. DNA of the CDR3: TGTGCCATCATGCGGACTAGCGGGGGCACAGATACGCAGTATTTT. The chain uses TRBV10-3 and TRBJ2-3; 12 nucleotides agree with TRBD2. Trimming took 7 bases from V and 1 from J; bases not matched to a gene: 3. The CDR3 runs to 15 residues. Germline CDR1 and CDR2: ENHRY and SYGVKD.

This clonotype was observed at least ten times. This sequence joins TRBV28 and TRBJ2-3, with 7 positions matching TRBD1. The CDR3 loop spans 17 amino acids. V lost 6 bases, J lost 4 bases, and 16 bases stayed unmatched. Germline assignment: CDR1 MDHEN and CDR2 SYDVKM. The CDR3 protein is CASSQTGEGAAADTQYF. The CDR3 DNA follows: TGTGCCAGCAGCCAAACCGGAGAGGGGGCGGCGGCAGATACGCAGTATTTT.

This clonotype occurred many times. The chain uses TRBV30 and TRBJ2-5; the D gene is possibly TRBD1 (5 bases). The germline V gene encodes CDR1 GTSNPN and CDR2 SVGIG (reference sequence). Trimming left V 2 bases short and J 4 bases short, with 8 bases between. The CDR3 contains 12 residues. This CDR3 is CAWSQRGETQYF. CDR3 DNA: TGTGCCTGGAGTCAAAGGGGAGAGACCCAGTACTTC.

Ten or more counts support this clonotype. This chain joins TRBV12-3 or TRBV12-4 and TRBJ2-1; D tentatively fits TRBD1 or TRBD2 (5 bases each). CDR3 size: 14 residues. Trimming pared 3 bases from V and 4 bases from J, leaving 10 bases between. The DNA for the CDR3 is TGTGCCAGCAGTTTGGGGGTCGGGTACAATGAGCAGTTCTTC. This codes for CASSLGVGYNEQFF.

As for this clonotype: A read error is possible here, since a much larger clone lies one base away. Since no conserved phenylalanine or tryptophan closes the CDR3, a read error is the likely cause. This rearrangement joins TRBV6-1 to TRBJ1-1; 8 nucleotides align to TRBD1. CDR3 length: 14 amino acids. Germline V gene data show CDR1 as MNHNS and CDR2 as SASEGT. V was clipped by 5 bases and J by 3 bases; unmatched bases: 5. This CDR3 reads CASSTTGADTEAFL. CDR3 bases: TGTGCCAGCAGTACGACAGGGGCGGACACTGAAGCTTTCCTT.